This T cell receptor beta chain stems from a study of T cells in Graves' hyperthyroidism and ophthalmopathy. The wider study: Prior to any treatment, at the point of initial diagnosis, peripheral blood was collected.

The V and J ends lost 6 bases and 1 base respectively, with 16 bases between them. CDR3 length equals 16 residues. Germline CDR1 is MNHEY and CDR2 is SVGEGT. Patients with uncontrolled infections, other autoimmune diseases, pregnancy or lactation were excluded. TCR beta CDR3 regions were amplified from RNA transcripts. The TCR CDR3 first-round RT-PCR relied on the HTBI primer set. One entry per CDR3 protein, called by TCRdb with MiXCR from the multiplex PCR reads. The data contain about 640,000 distinct CDR3 sequences, around 20% of them singletons. The TCR sequence derives from a man younger than 45 with Graves' ophthalmopathy. The sequencing sample was made of blood. The V and J genes are TRBV6-2 or TRBV6-3 and TRBJ2-1; D may be TRBD2 (6 bases). The CDR3 nucleotides read TGTGCCAGCAGCGAACCGGGGGACCCTTCCTACAATGAGCAGTTCTTC. Translating it yields CASSEPGDPSYNEQFF.